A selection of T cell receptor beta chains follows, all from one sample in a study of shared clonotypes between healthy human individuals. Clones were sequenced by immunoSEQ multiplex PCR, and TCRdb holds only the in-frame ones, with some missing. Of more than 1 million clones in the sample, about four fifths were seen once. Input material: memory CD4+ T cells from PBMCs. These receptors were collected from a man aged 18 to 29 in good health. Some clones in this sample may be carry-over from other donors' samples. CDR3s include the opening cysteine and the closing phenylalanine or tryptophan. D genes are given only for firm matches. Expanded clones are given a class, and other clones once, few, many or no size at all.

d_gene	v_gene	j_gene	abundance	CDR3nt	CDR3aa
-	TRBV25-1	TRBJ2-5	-	TGTGCCAGCAGTGAATATAGGGGGGGTCCCGAGACCCAGTACTTC	CASSEYRGGPETQYF
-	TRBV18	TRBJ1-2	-	TGTGCCAGCTCACCACTCGGACAGAGTGTAGGTGGCTACACCTTC	CASSPLGQSVGGYTF
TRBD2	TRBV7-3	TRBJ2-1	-	TGTGCCAGCAGCTTAATGGGACTAGCGGGAGGGAATGAGCAGTTCTTC	CASSLMGLAGGNEQFF
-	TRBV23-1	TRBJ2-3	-	TGCGCCAGCAGTCAATCTGGCCGAGGAAGTGGAGATACGCAGTATTTT	CASSQSGRGSGDTQYF
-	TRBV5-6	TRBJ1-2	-	TGTGCCAGCAGCTCCAGTGGCTATGGCTACACCTTC	CASSSSGYGYTF
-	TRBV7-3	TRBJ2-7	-	TGTGCCAGCAGCTTATATGCGGGGAATGAAGGGGAGCAGTACTTC	CASSLYAGNEGEQYF
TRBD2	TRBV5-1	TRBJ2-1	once	TGCGCCAGCAGGTCCGGGACTAGCGGGAGTAGTGAGCAGTTCTTC	CASRSGTSGSSEQFF
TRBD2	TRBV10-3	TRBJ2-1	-	TGTGCCATCAGTGTTACGGCTAGCGGCAACAATGAGCAGTTCTTC	CAISVTASGNNEQFF
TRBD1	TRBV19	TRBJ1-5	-	TGTGCCAGTAGTAGGTTTGGACAGGGGGGTCAGCCCCAGCATTTT	CASSRFGQGGQPQHF
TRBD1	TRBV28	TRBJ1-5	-	TGTGCCAGCAGTAAAGGACAGGGCAGGAGCAATCAGCCCCAGCATTTT	CASSKGQGRSNQPQHF
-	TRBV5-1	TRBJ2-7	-	TGCGCCAGCAGCTCCGGTGACAGCTTCTACGAGCAGTACTTC	CASSSGDSFYEQYF
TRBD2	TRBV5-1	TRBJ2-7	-	TGCGCCAGCAGTCCGACGGGGGGGAGCTCCTACGAGCAGTACTTC	CASSPTGGSSYEQYF
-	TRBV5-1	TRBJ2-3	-	TGCGCCAGCAGCACCGGGGCCGGCAGAGATACGCAGTATTTT	CASSTGAGRDTQYF
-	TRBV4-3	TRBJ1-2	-	TGCGCCAGCAGCCAAGTGCCCAGGGTGGTATATGGCTACACCTTC	CASSQVPRVVYGYTF
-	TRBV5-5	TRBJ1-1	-	TGTGCCAGCAGCCTGGACTTCGCTGAAGCTTTCTTT	CASSLDFAEAFF
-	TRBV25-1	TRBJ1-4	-	TGTGCCAGCAGTGAGGGGGGACGCTTGGTTAATGAAAAACTGTTTTTT	CASSEGGRLVNEKLFF
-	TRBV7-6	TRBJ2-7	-	TGTGCCAGCAGCTTAGCGCACGGGGCCGAGCAGTACTTC	CASSLAHGAEQYF